This TCR beta chain was documented in a study of blood T cells in healthy people across ages. A few counts support this clonotype. With V trimmed by 6 bases and J by 10 bases, 9 bases remained unmatched. Germline-derived CDR1 and CDR2 are DFQATT and SNEGSKA (reference sequence). This CDR3 comprises 12 residues. Alongside a J-beta primer mix, a sample-barcoded 5' primer served in a second PCR lasting about 7 to 12 cycles. TCRdb analysed the 5' RACE reads with MiXCR anew, one entry per CDR3 protein. The sample shows some 1.8 million distinct CDR3 sequences, around 42% of them seen only once. The TCR sequence derives from a human donor in good health. This chain links TRBV20-1 with TRBJ2-1, with 7 positions matching TRBD1. Sequenced input: blood. In DNA, the CDR3 is TGCAGTGCCACAACAGGGGAACTGGAGCAGTTCTTC. Protein product: CSATTGELEQFF.